This TCR beta chain was retrieved from a study of CD8 T cells in Susac syndrome. Study background: Blood was drawn from patients with Susac syndrome. At that point, they were therapy-naive, on corticosteroids, or on intravenous immunoglobulin alone.

The CDR3 has 14 residues. Deletions cut 6 bases from V and 0 bases from J, with 9 bases between. With random hexamers, about 0.45 to 1 ug RNA was reverse transcribed. It was immunoSEQ multiplex PCR that amplified TCR beta CDR3 across 54 Vbeta and 13 Jbeta. MiXCR, applied by TCRdb to the immunoSEQ multiplex PCR reads, yields one record per CDR3 protein. The sample lists 200,000 to 250,000 distinct CDR3 sequences, about 95% occurring once. Sequencing of TCR beta was carried out in blood CD8+ and CD4+ T cells. Negative magnetic isolation gave CD8+ and CD4+ cells; FACS enriched CD8+ TEMRA. The sequence came from a human donor with Susac syndrome. J is TRBJ1-3 and V is TRBV12-3 or TRBV12-4; unclear D gene. The material sequenced was CD4+ T cells from PBMCs. The CDR3 coding sequence is TGTGCCAGCAGCACCGAGGGCTCTGGAAACACCATATATTTT. Encoded protein: CASSTEGSGNTIYF.